Below are 20 T cell receptor beta chains sequenced from a single sample in a study of T cells in women clearing cervical HPV infection. Data came from immunoSEQ multiplex PCR; TCRdb stores just in-frame clones and leaves some out. Its listing shows tens of thousands of clones. Sequencing was performed on blood buffy coat. The receptors were sampled from a woman between 18 and 69 years old with a cervical HPV16 infection that either progressed to CIN3+ or cleared (not recorded which).

As to this clone: The sequence runs out 3 residues before the end of the CDR3; the remainder is reconstructed from the germline J gene. V usage is TRBV12-3 or TRBV12-4 and J usage is TRBJ1-6; TRBD1 might be the D (5 bases). Trimming removed 2 bases from V and 0 bases from J, with 8 bases in between. There are 16 residues in the CDR3. This CDR3 is CASSLTGGSYNSPLHF. The sequenced CDR3 bases are TGTGCCAGCAGTTTAACGGGGGGCTCCTATAATTCACCC.

Worth noting for this clone: Germline and junction disagree at one end, which may indicate a read error. The read stops 3 residues short of the end of the CDR3; the missing end is completed from the germline J gene. V gene TRBV7-7 combines with J gene TRBJ1-5; the match to TRBD1 covers 7 bases. Per the germline V gene, CDR1 is SSHAT and CDR2 is FNYEAQ (reference sequence). CDR3 length: 16 residues. CDR3 DNA, as far as it was read: TGTGCTAGCAGCTCTCCCCCCGGGACAGATCATCAGCCC. It yields the protein CASSSPPGTDHQP. The full CDR3 protein reads CASSSPPGTDHQPQHF.

CDR3 residues: CASSPSGARGDTQYF. The DNA read from the CDR3 is TGTGCCAGCAGCCCGAGCGGGGCGAGGGGTGATACG. The rearrangement uses TRBV7-3 and TRBJ2-3; 7 bases map to TRBD2. The observed sequence ends 3 residues before the CDR3 terminus, with the missing tail filled in from the germline J gene. The CDR3 spans 15 residues. With V trimmed by 5 bases and J by 6 bases, 11 bases remained unmatched. The germline V gene has CDR1 SGHTA and CDR2 FQGTGA.

To note about this clone: Read coverage stops 3 residues before the CDR3 terminus; the germline J gene supplies the remainder. The gene calls are TRBV5-6 and TRBJ2-3; 7 positions agree with TRBD2. The CDR3 has 15 residues. V shed 4 bases and J 3 bases; nucleotides not matched to a gene: 8. Germline CDR1 is SGHDT and CDR2 is YYEEEE. The sequenced part of the CDR3 DNA is TGTGCCAGCAGCAGGAGACTAGCAAAGACAGATACG. Translated: CASSRRLAKTDT. The CDR3 reads in full as CASSRRLAKTDTQYF.

Comments on this clone: With the read ending 3 residues before the CDR3 end, the germline J gene is used to fill in that end. The chain recombines TRBV9 with TRBJ2-6; maybe TRBD1 (6 bases). V shed 5 bases and J shed 4 bases, with 19 bases lying between them. Germline CDR1 reads SGDLS; CDR2 reads YYNGEE. The length of the CDR3 is 17 residues. The CDR3 bases that were read are TGTGCCAGCAGGGGACATGTCGGATTGGGAGGGGCCAACGTC. Translation gives CASRGHVGLGGANV. The full CDR3 protein reads CASRGHVGLGGANVLTF.

Details on this clone: Read sequence stops 3 residues before the CDR3 end, and the germline J gene provides the missing end. The V and J genes are TRBV6-2 or TRBV6-3 and TRBJ1-6; D is undetermined. Per the germline V gene, CDR1 is MNHEY and CDR2 is SVGEGT. V lost 2 bases, J lost 3 bases, and 14 bases lay in between. The CDR3 totals 17 residues. The part of the CDR3 DNA that was read is TGTGCCAGCAGTTACGGAGTAGCGGGCAGCTATAATTCACCC. This codes for CASSYGVAGSYNSP. The entire CDR3 protein reads CASSYGVAGSYNSPLHF.

This clone is called medium-sized based on its frequency. The CDR3 is cut off 3 residues early in the read; its end comes from the germline J gene. The rearrangement joins TRBV5-6 to TRBJ2-7; TRBD1 might be the D (5 bases). The CDR3 covers 13 residues. Trimming took 0 bases from V and 1 from J, leaving 5 bases between them. Germline CDR1 reads SGHDT; CDR2 reads YYEEEE. CDR3 amino acids: CASSLGQSYEQYF. The CDR3 bases that were read are TGTGCCAGCAGCTTGGGACAGTCCTACGAG.

CDR3 sequence reads: CSARALSGGTDTQYF. CDR3 DNA (partial): TGCAGTGCTAGGGCCCTCAGCGGGGGCACAGATACG. The gene calls are TRBV20-1 and TRBJ2-3, with TRBD2 matching 7 bases. The observed sequence ends 3 residues before the CDR3 terminus, with the missing tail filled in from the germline J gene. Looked up from germline, CDR1 is DFQATT and CDR2 is SNEGSKA (reference sequence). V gave up 3 bases and J gave up 1 base; unmatched junction bases: 7. CDR3 length: 15 amino acids.

On this clone: The read halts 3 residues ahead of the CDR3 end, with the missing end drawn from the germline J gene. The chain combines TRBV7-8 with TRBJ2-7; 10 nucleotides match TRBD2. The germline V gene encodes CDR1 SGHVS and CDR2 FQNEAQ. J was trimmed by 4 bases and V by 3 bases; bases with no gene match: 6. This CDR3 has 15 amino acids. CDR3 DNA (partial): TGTGCCAGCAGCTTGGCTAGCGGGGGCCGGTACGAG. Translation gives CASSLASGGRYE. The full-length CDR3 reads as CASSLASGGRYEQYF.

About this clone: Read coverage stops 3 residues before the CDR3 terminus; the germline J gene supplies the remainder. The V call is TRBV7-8, the J call TRBJ1-1; weak D call: TRBD1 (5 bases). Germline CDR1 reads SGHVS; CDR2 reads FQNEAQ. V lost 0 bases and J 1 base, leaving 12 bases between the germline ends. The CDR3 is made up of 16 amino acids. The CDR3 is CASSLALWQGNTEAFF. The sequenced part of the CDR3 DNA is TGTGCCAGCAGCTTAGCGTTGTGGCAGGGGAACACTGAA.

About this clone itself: The CDR3 is cut off 3 residues early in the read; its end comes from the germline J gene. The chain has TRBV19 and TRBJ2-3, with D tentatively TRBD2 (6 bases). Germline assignment: CDR1 LNHDA and CDR2 SQIVND (reference sequence). The CDR3 contains 14 residues. The CDR3 DNA, read in part, is TGTGCCAGTAGTATAGCGGGTTTCAGCGGGACG. Residues: CASSIAGFSGT. The full CDR3 is CASSIAGFSGTQYF. Full variable domain (rest looked up from reference TRBV19 and TRBJ2-3): DGGITQSPKYLFRKEGQNVTLSCEQNLNHDAMYWYRQDPGQGLRLIYYSQIVNDFQKGDIAEGYSVSREKKESFPLTVTSAQKNPTAFYLCASSIAGFSGTQYFGPGTRLTVL.

Points on this clone: The sequence runs out 3 residues before the end of the CDR3; the remainder is reconstructed from the germline J gene. This chain uses TRBV7-9 with TRBJ1-2; a weak D match, TRBD1 (5 bases). Per germline, CDR1 SEHNR and CDR2 FQNEAQ (reference sequence). The CDR3 length is 15 residues. CDR3 sequence reads: CASSLVSGANGDYTF. CDR3 DNA (partial): TGTGCCAGCAGCTTAGTAAGCGGGGCTAACGGTGAC. The entire variable domain, with the rest obtained from reference TRBV7-9 and TRBJ1-2, is as follows: DTGVSQNPRHKITKRGQNVTFRCDPISEHNRLYWYRQTLGQGPEFLTYFQNEAQLEKSRLLSDRFSAERPKGSFSTLEIQRTEQGDSAMYLCASSLVSGANGDYTFGSGTRLTVV.

Concerning this clone: The read ends 3 residues before the CDR3 terminus; that terminus is restored from the germline J gene. V and J are TRBV6-1 and TRBJ2-2; D gene uncertain. The germline V gene has CDR1 MNHNS and CDR2 SASEGT. The V end lost 2 bases, the J end lost 4 bases, and 14 bases lay between the germline ends. CDR3 length equals 16 residues. The CDR3 loop reads CASSELGRLSTGELFF. The covered CDR3 bases are TGTGCCAGCAGTGAATTAGGCAGGTTAAGCACCGGGGAG.

The CDR3 spells CASSPGLVARDEQFF. The covered CDR3 bases are TGCGCCAGCAGCCCAGGACTTGTGGCGAGGGATGAG. J is TRBJ2-1 and V is TRBV5-1, with a possible D match to TRBD2 (5 bases). The read is 3 residues too short to cover the CDR3 end, so that end is filled in from the germline J gene. V shed 4 bases and J shed 8 bases, with 19 bases lying between them. CDR3 length equals 15 residues. Per the germline V gene, CDR1 is SGHRS and CDR2 is YFSETQ.

Incomplete CDR3 DNA: TGTGCCATCAGTGAGCAGGCAGGCCAGAATCAGCCC. This gives the protein CAISEQAGQNQP. The whole CDR3 sequence reads CAISEQAGQNQPQHF. The genes are TRBV10-3 and TRBJ1-5; D not resolved. The read halts 3 residues ahead of the CDR3 end, with the missing end drawn from the germline J gene. V lost 2 bases to trimming and J lost 4 bases, with 12 bases between them. Germline CDR1 reads ENHRY; CDR2 reads SYGVKD. This CDR3 region has 15 residues.

About this clone itself: Read data end 3 residues before the CDR3 end; the end is taken from the germline J gene. The rearrangement uses TRBV5-6 and TRBJ1-4; 7 nucleotides match TRBD1. CDR1 and CDR2 from the germline V gene are SGHDT and YYEEEE. V trimming: 4 bases; J trimming: 4 bases; junction bases outside the gene matches: 7. The CDR3 is 15 amino acids. This CDR3 is CASSRQGDFNEKLFF. CDR3 DNA (partial): TGTGCCAGCAGCCGACAGGGCGATTTTAATGAAAAA.

A note on this clone: The read terminates 3 residues ahead of where the CDR3 ends, so the germline J gene completes it. The chain employs TRBV5-6 and TRBJ2-7, with 7 nucleotides matching TRBD1. The CDR3 is made up of 14 amino acids. The germline V gene encodes CDR1 SGHDT and CDR2 YYEEEE. V shed 2 bases and J 4 bases; nucleotides not matched to a gene: 6. The DNA read from the CDR3 is TGTGCCAGCAGCTTCGGGACAGAAGGATACGAG. Translated, it gives CASSFGTEGYE. The full CDR3 protein reads CASSFGTEGYEQYF.

With respect to this clone: Read coverage stops 3 residues before the CDR3 terminus; the germline J gene supplies the remainder. This chain links TRBV5-1 with TRBJ2-3; 9 nucleotides match TRBD1. CDR1 is SGHRS and CDR2 is YFSETQ in the germline V gene. The CDR3 spans 17 residues. Losses at the gene ends were 7 bases for V and 5 bases for J; bases not matched to a gene: 17. CDR3 protein: CASSPDRGGQEGDTQYF. CDR3 bases read: TGCGCCAGCTCGCCGGACAGGGGTGGTCAGGAAGGAGATACG. The full variable domain, rest sourced from reference TRBV5-1 and TRBJ2-3, is KAGVTQTPRYLIKTRGQQVTLSCSPISGHRSVSWYQQTPGQGLQFLFEYFSETQRNKGNFPGRFSGRQFSNSRSEMNVSTLELGDSALYLCASSPDRGGQEGDTQYFGPGTRLTVL.

Considering frequency, this clone is medium-sized. The missing CDR3 end, 3 residues past where the read stops, is filled in from the germline J gene. V usage is TRBV30 and J usage is TRBJ2-3; 7 nucleotides align to TRBD2. Germline V lookup: CDR1 GTSNPN, CDR2 SVGIG (reference sequence). Trimming took 0 bases from V and 4 from J; bases not matched to a gene: 4. CDR3 length: 14 residues. The CDR3 is CAWSVGLSSDTQYF. The part of the CDR3 DNA that was read is TGTGCCTGGAGTGTGGGACTATCCTCAGATACG.

As concerns this clone: The read stops 3 residues short of the end of the CDR3; the missing end is completed from the germline J gene. The J gene is TRBJ2-1, the V gene TRBV7-2; 9 bases map to TRBD1. V was clipped by 1 base and J by 9 bases; unmatched bases: 4. Germline-derived CDR1 and CDR2 are SGHTA and FQGNSA. The CDR3 length is 14 residues. The CDR3 DNA, read in part, is TGTGCCAGCAGCTTAGAACAGGGGGCGATTGAG. Translated, it gives CASSLEQGAIE. The full CDR3 reads CASSLEQGAIEQFF.